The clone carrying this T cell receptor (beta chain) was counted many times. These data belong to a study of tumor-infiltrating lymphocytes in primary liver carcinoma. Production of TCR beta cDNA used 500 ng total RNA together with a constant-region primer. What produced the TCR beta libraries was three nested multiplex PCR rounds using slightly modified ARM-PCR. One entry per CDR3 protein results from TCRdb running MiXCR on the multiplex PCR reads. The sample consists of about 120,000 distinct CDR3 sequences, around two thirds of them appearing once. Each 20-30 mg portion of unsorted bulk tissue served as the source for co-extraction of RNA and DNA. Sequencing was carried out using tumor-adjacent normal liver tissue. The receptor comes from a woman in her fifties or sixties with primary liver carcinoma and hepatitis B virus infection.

The CDR3 bases are TGTGCCAGCAGCCTATCCGGGGCCCAAGAGACCCAGTACTTC. The encoded protein is CASSLSGAQETQYF. The J gene is TRBJ2-5, the V gene TRBV4-2; the D gene could be TRBD1 or TRBD2 (5 bases each). Trimming removed 4 bases from V and 1 base from J, with 10 bases in between. There are 14 residues in the CDR3. Per germline, CDR1 LGHNA and CDR2 YNFKEQ.